The 7 T cell receptor beta chains below all came from one sample that was sequenced in a study of CD8 T cells in Susac syndrome. With random hexamers, roughly 0.45 to 1 ug RNA was reverse transcribed. TCRdb reanalysed the immunoSEQ multiplex PCR reads using MiXCR and keeps one entry per CDR3 protein. The table includes 150,000 to 200,000 distinct CDR3 sequences, around 96% detected once. Sequencing input: CD4+ T cells from PBMCs. These receptors came from a human donor in good health.

The V gene is TRBV6-2 or TRBV6-3, the J gene TRBJ2-7; a possible D gene is TRBD2 (5 bases). This CDR3 comprises 13 residues. Per the germline V gene, CDR1 is MNHEY and CDR2 is SVGEGT. V lost 6 bases and J 5 bases, leaving 14 bases between the germline ends. The CDR3 sequence: CASSKLVRDEQYF. The CDR3, as DNA: TGTGCCAGCAGCAAACTAGTGAGAGACGAGCAGTACTTC.

V gene TRBV3-1 combines with J gene TRBJ2-7; D ambiguous. CDR1 LGHDT and CDR2 YNNKEL come from the germline V gene (reference sequence). V was shortened by 1 base and J by 0 bases, with 10 bases between the two germline ends. The length of the CDR3 is 15 residues. The CDR3 sequence: CASSQGAVSSYEQYF. The CDR3 coding sequence is TGTGCCAGCAGCCAAGGGGCGGTAAGCTCCTACGAGCAGTACTTC.

This clonotype was seen only once. V gene TRBV20-1 combines with J gene TRBJ1-1; no definite D call. Trimming cost V 6 bases and J 0 bases, with 8 bases left between them. Germline V gene lookup returns CDR1 DFQATT and CDR2 SNEGSKA (reference sequence). The CDR3 sequence is 12 residues long. The CDR3 bases are TGCAGTGCCTTAAACTTGAACACTGAAGCTTTCTTT. It encodes CSALNLNTEAFF.

This chain joins TRBV6-1 and TRBJ2-5; D gene ambiguous. CDR1 is MNHNS, CDR2 SASEGT, per germline. CDR3 length: 13 residues. With 3 bases removed from V and 3 bases from J, the gap between germline ends came to 8 bases. The CDR3 sequence: CASSDWREETQYF. DNA of the CDR3: TGTGCCAGCAGTGATTGGAGAGAAGAGACCCAGTACTTC.

The chain has TRBV30 and TRBJ2-3; unclear D gene. V was clipped by 4 bases and J by 2 bases, with 4 bases between them. The CDR3 consists of 11 residues. The germline V gene encodes CDR1 GTSNPN and CDR2 SVGIG (reference sequence). The CDR3 DNA sequence: TGTGCCTGGACCCTCACAGATACGCAGTATTTT. Protein: CAWTLTDTQYF.

The gene calls are TRBV20-1 and TRBJ2-1, with D maybe TRBD2 (6 bases). Trimming cost V 5 bases and J 0 bases, with 17 bases left between them. This CDR3 spans 16 amino acids. Looked up from germline, CDR1 is DFQATT and CDR2 is SNEGSKA (reference sequence). Written as DNA, the CDR3 is TGCAGTGCTCCGGAGGGTTGGTACTCCTCCTACAATGAGCAGTTCTTC. It translates to CSAPEGWYSSYNEQFF.

This chain joins TRBV9 and TRBJ2-7; 8 nucleotides align to TRBD2. The CDR3 runs 15 residues. Germline CDR1 is SGDLS and CDR2 is YYNGEE. V shed 7 bases and J 5 bases; nucleotides not matched to a gene: 14. The CDR3, as DNA: TGTGCCAGCGCCCGGGCTGCGGGAGGATTTGACGAGCAGTACTTC. Its translation: CASARAAGGFDEQYF.